A selection of T cell receptor beta chains follows, all from one sample in a study of T-cell memory formation after mild COVID-19. TCRdb reanalysed the 5' RACE reads using MiXCR and keeps one entry per CDR3 protein. The top ten hold approximately 21% of the sample, which has around 300,000 distinct CDR3 sequences, roughly an eighth seen once. Sequenced: PBMCs or a T cell subset sorted from them (not recorded which). The receptor source for this set is a man younger than 30 who had mild COVID-19 (a few samples of this study predate the infection). Cell type and time point are not known. Both conserved end residues are trimmed from each CDR3.

>TRBV27|TRBJ1-1
ASSWGENTEAF
>TRBV28|TRBJ1-1
ASSQGTGTF
>TRBV12-3/TRBV12-4|TRBJ1-2
ASSPQWGPYGYT
>TRBV6-1|TRBJ2-1
ASSDVPGNEQF
>TRBV4-3|TRBJ1-4
ASSQTWQATNEKLF
>TRBV4-3|TRBJ2-1
ASSQPLAGGNEQF
>TRBV7-2|TRBJ1-2
ASSFGSHLVNNYGYT
>TRBV5-6|TRBJ2-4
ASSSTPKVWAKNIQY
>TRBV12-3/TRBV12-4|TRBJ2-3
ASSSSSTDTQY
>TRBV15|TRBJ1-1
ATSEPAVGTEAF
>TRBV24-1|TRBJ2-3
ATRDRTTDTQY
>TRBV10-3|TRBJ2-5
AISEMGRAGETQY
>TRBV25-1|TRBJ1-1
ASSNGNRDRGNKISEAF
>TRBV7-3|TRBJ2-7
ASSLWGGRNYEQY
>TRBV30|TRBJ2-5
AWSVREGETQY
>TRBV5-1|TRBJ2-5
ASSLWGGFQETQY
>TRBV9|TRBJ2-7
ASSVGLAANYEQY
>TRBV5-1|TRBJ2-3
ASSFRRTSGVQDTQY
>TRBV2|TRBJ2-2
ASSSTGEATGELF
>TRBV3-1|TRBJ2-7
ASSQLGSGEQY
>TRBV6-5|TRBJ1-3
ASRTGFEGNTIY
>TRBV5-1|TRBJ2-1
ASGLARVYNEQF
>TRBV20-1|TRBJ2-3
SAWDAKNFDTQY
>TRBV7-8|TRBJ1-1
ASSPLTGIGEAF
>TRBV11-2|TRBJ2-7
ASSLAGRRGQGFLEQY
>TRBV6-5|TRBJ1-2
ASTATFTLGGGYT
>TRBV28|TRBJ1-2
GAANSNYGYT
>TRBV6-5|TRBJ2-3
ASSWGGTGGHTQY
>TRBV11-2|TRBJ2-3
ASSIAGALGDTQY
>TRBV7-9|TRBJ1-2
ASSSLATPADRAYGYT
>TRBV4-3|TRBJ2-1
ASSQDFGRGVYNEQF
>TRBV5-6|TRBJ2-5
ASSLWLRGGETQY
>TRBV6-5|TRBJ2-2
ASSYDALRKTTGELF
>TRBV24-1|TRBJ2-5
ATSEGAYQETQY
>TRBV4-2|TRBJ1-5
ASSQDWGGITQH
>TRBV12-3/TRBV12-4|TRBJ2-2
ASSLGQYLNTGELF
>TRBV4-2|TRBJ1-2
ASSQDNRSGYT
>TRBV7-2|TRBJ2-7
ASSLQSGGGTNEQY
>TRBV20-1|TRBJ1-1
SAPAPNTEAF
>TRBV6-2/TRBV6-3|TRBJ2-5
ASSPWTSPSETQY
>TRBV10-2|TRBJ2-1
ASSDSGGAYEQF
>TRBV12-3/TRBV12-4|TRBJ1-5
ASSLVNENQPQH
>TRBV27|TRBJ2-2
ASRTGLAGAGELF
>TRBV5-4|TRBJ1-1
ASSLAAGGGTEAF
>TRBV5-1|TRBJ1-4
ASSGETATNEKLF
>TRBV20-1|TRBJ1-3
SARGGPGILSYGNTIY
>TRBV7-2|TRBJ2-5
ASSLAFSGGQETQY
>TRBV7-9|TRBJ1-1
ASGWTEDTEAF
>TRBV11-2|TRBJ2-5
ASSSGALETQY
>TRBV6-5|TRBJ2-7
ASSSWATSYEQY
>TRBV28|TRBJ2-7
ASSKPGQGASSDEQY
>TRBV10-2|TRBJ2-5
ASRAWPAVH
>TRBV23-1|TRBJ2-4
ASRWKRIAKNIQY
>TRBV7-6|TRBJ2-1
ASSTPQVTSSYNEQF
>TRBV7-6|TRBJ2-6
ASSLEAGMHLSGANVLT
>TRBV7-3|TRBJ2-3
ASSLASRGTDTQY
>TRBV19|TRBJ1-5
ASSFHVLKGNQPQH
>TRBV5-1|TRBJ1-1
ASSLGELNTEAF
>TRBV18|TRBJ2-1
ASSQGPNEQF